The 9 T cell receptor beta chains below come from one sample, sequenced in a study of T cell repertoires in cytomegalovirus infection (dated by TCRdb to between 2018 and 2020). Their target antigens are unknown. The instrument was an Illumina HiSeq 1500. The public reads were reanalyzed by TCRdb: fastp trimming at Q25, MiXCR alignment, in-frame beta chains only. Rows matching on CDR3 protein sequence are summarized as one entry with the most common DNA and genes. In this sample the table shows 700,000 to 850,000 distinct CDR3 sequences, 32% of which occur a single time. The biggest ten clones account for approximately 13% of the sample. Interpreted using the paper, the treatment or condition label stands for: in vitro stimulation with specific CMV peptide epitopes to enrich CMV-specific T cells. The sequencing used cultured CD8+ T cells from PBMCs, collected from culture after CMV antigen stimulation. The source of these receptors is a human donor in good health (CMV status not recorded). Some clones in this sample may be carry-over from other donors' samples.

This clonotype was observed a few times. The chain has TRBV20-1 and TRBJ2-7; 14 bases are shared with TRBD2. CDR1 and CDR2 from the germline V gene are DFQATT and SNEGSKA (reference sequence). CDR3 size: 17 residues. With V trimmed by 0 bases and J by 1 base, 5 bases remained unmatched. The CDR3 DNA sequence: TGCAGTGCTAGAGACCCCGGGACTAGCGGGGGTTCCTACGAGCAGTACTTC. This gives the protein CSARDPGTSGGSYEQYF.

For the CDR3, the DNA is TGTGCCAGCAGCAAGGAGGAGACCCAGTACTTC. It yields the protein CASSKEETQYF. J is TRBJ2-5 and V is TRBV12-3 or TRBV12-4; D gene unclear. The V end was cut by 6 bases, the J end by 5 bases, with 7 bases between. CDR3 length: 11 amino acids.

The chain joins TRBV28 to TRBJ2-3, with 10 bases aligning to TRBD2. The germline V gene encodes CDR1 MDHEN and CDR2 SYDVKM. CDR3 length: 19 amino acids. V dropped 5 bases and J dropped 0; count of bases not matched to a gene: 14. CDR3 DNA: TGTGCCAGCAGTACTCGCCTCCTAACTAGCGGGGCTAGCACAGATACGCAGTATTTT. It translates to CASSTRLLTSGASTDTQYF.

This clonotype was counted only a few times. V and J are TRBV5-1 and TRBJ2-6, with a weak D call TRBD1 (6 bases). V was pared by 0 bases and J by 4 bases, with 8 bases between. Germline V CDR1 and CDR2: SGHRS, YFSETQ. The CDR3 covers 15 residues. In nucleotides, the CDR3 is TGCGCCAGCAGCTTGGCAGGGACAGGGGCCAACGTCCTGACTTTC. It encodes CASSLAGTGANVLTF.

This clonotype was observed at least ten times. The J gene is TRBJ1-2, the V gene TRBV20-1; D unclear. V lost 0 bases, J lost 7 bases, and 9 bases lay in between. In germline, CDR1 is DFQATT, CDR2 SNEGSKA (reference sequence). CDR3 length: 12 residues. CDR3 nucleotide sequence: TGCAGTGCTAGAGATCGTGTTCTTGGCTACACCTTC. Protein sequence: CSARDRVLGYTF.

The chain couples TRBV7-3 to TRBJ2-1; D is undetermined. Germline CDR1 and CDR2: SGHTA and FQGTGA. CDR3 length: 13 amino acids. V lost 1 base, J lost 9 bases, and 10 bases lay in between. The CDR3, as DNA: TGTGCCAGCAGCTTAAACCGTCCCGGTGAGCAGTTCTTC. Its translation is CASSLNRPGEQFF.

The rearrangement uses TRBV4-1 and TRBJ2-7; a weak D match, TRBD1 (7 bases). The CDR3 loop spans 15 amino acids. CDR1 MGHRA and CDR2 YSYEKL come from the germline V gene. With 4 bases removed from V and 7 bases from J, the gap between germline ends came to 20 bases. CDR3 in DNA: TGCGCCAGCAGCCTGCGACAGGGCCGCCGGGGGGAGCAGTACTTC. It is translated as CASSLRQGRRGEQYF.

This clonotype was detected a few times. The chain employs TRBV15 and TRBJ2-2; 11 bases agree with TRBD1. Germline V CDR1 and CDR2: LNHNV, YYDKDF (reference sequence). This CDR3 comprises 16 residues. J gave up 7 bases and V 2 bases, and 6 bases lay outside the gene matches. CDR3 sequence: CATSRQDRGRGGELFF. CDR3 nucleotides: TGTGCCACCAGCAGACAGGACAGGGGGCGAGGCGGGGAGCTGTTTTTT.

V is TRBV12-3 or TRBV12-4 and J is TRBJ1-4; the D gene is possibly TRBD1 (5 bases). This CDR3 contains 16 residues. Trimming removed 5 bases from V and 1 base from J, with 14 bases in between. This CDR3 is CASSPGTAVTNEKLFF. CDR3 nucleotide sequence: TGTGCCAGCAGTCCAGGGACCGCCGTAACTAATGAAAAACTGTTTTTT.